One and the same sample provided the 2 T cell receptor beta chains below, sequenced in a study of CD8 T cells in ankylosing spondylitis. TCRdb re-called the 5' RACE reads with MiXCR, one entry per CDR3 protein. Of roughly 250,000 distinct CDR3 sequences in the sample, 10% were seen once. Material: blood, either unsorted or a sorted T cell fraction (not recorded which). These receptors were collected from a male donor with ankylosing spondylitis or in good health (not recorded which).

This clonotype appeared many times. V gene TRBV18 combines with J gene TRBJ2-5; 12 bases agree with TRBD2. Looked up from germline, CDR1 is KGHSH and CDR2 is LQKENI. Losses at the gene ends were 3 bases for V and 6 bases for J; bases not matched to a gene: 11. This CDR3 has 17 amino acids. Written as DNA, the CDR3 is TGTGCCAGCTCACCGAGACTAGCGGGAGAAGTCAAGAAGACCCAGTACTTC. Translating it yields CASSPRLAGEVKKTQYF. The whole variable domain, filled in from reference TRBV18 and TRBJ2-5, reads NAGVMQNPRHLVRRRGQEARLRCSPMKGHSHVYWYRQLPEEGLKFMVYLQKENIIDESGMPKERFSAEFPKEGPSILRIQQVVRGDSAAYFCASSPRLAGEVKKTQYFGPGTRLLVL.

This clonotype was seen at least ten times. This rearrangement joins TRBV5-1 to TRBJ2-2; D is unclear. The germline V gene encodes CDR1 SGHRS and CDR2 YFSETQ. Trimming shortened V by 2 bases and J by 1 base, and 6 bases separated the two germline ends. The CDR3 has 14 residues. CDR3: CASSFDLNTGELFF. As DNA, the CDR3 is TGCGCCAGCAGCTTTGACCTGAACACCGGGGAGCTGTTTTTT.